Following are 20 T cell receptor beta chains from one sample sequenced in a study of metastatic and nonmetastatic thyroid tumors. Until they underwent thyroid surgery, no patient had received any treatment. TCRdb reprocessed the PCR reads using MiXCR. The sample holds 18,000 or so clones, more than 25% seen once. The specimen was tumor tissue. All receptors come from a female donor with papillary thyroid cancer or a benign thyroid nodule (not recorded which). Some clones in this sample may be carry-over from other donors' samples.

This chain joins TRBV28 and TRBJ2-7; D is unclear. From germline, CDR1 is MDHEN and CDR2 SYDVKM. This CDR3 comprises 14 residues. Trimming removed 3 bases at V and 0 bases at J, with 9 bases between. DNA for the CDR3: TGTGCCAGCAGTTTCCGCGCCAACTCCTACGAGCAGTACTTC. Amino acid sequence: CASSFRANSYEQYF.

The chain couples TRBV5-6 to TRBJ2-2, with 9 bases that match TRBD2. V lost 4 bases to trimming and J lost 3 bases; unmatched junction nucleotides: 4. The CDR3 extends over 15 amino acids. Germline V gene data show CDR1 as SGHDT and CDR2 as YYEEEE. This CDR3 reads CASSPTSGYTGELFF. For the CDR3, the DNA is TGTGCCAGCAGCCCGACTAGCGGATACACCGGGGAGCTGTTTTTT.

This clone showed up many times. The V gene is TRBV2, the J gene TRBJ2-1; 9 bases agree with TRBD2. Germline V gene sequence: CDR1 SNHLY, CDR2 FYNNEI. This CDR3 comprises 18 residues. J gave up 0 bases and V 3 bases, and 9 bases lay outside the gene matches. The CDR3: CASSDLAGRASSYNEQFF. In DNA form, the CDR3 reads TGTGCCAGCAGTGATCTAGCGGGACGGGCCAGCTCCTACAATGAGCAGTTCTTC.

CDR3 protein: CAWSLDRGQPQHF. The CDR3 DNA reads TGTGCCTGGAGTCTCGACAGGGGACAGCCCCAGCATTTT. The V and J genes are TRBV30 and TRBJ1-5; 8 bases line up with TRBD1. The trim removed 2 bases at V and 7 bases at J, leaving 4 bases unmatched. The CDR3 spans 13 residues. Germline assignment: CDR1 GTSNPN and CDR2 SVGIG (reference sequence). Full variable domain (rest looked up from reference TRBV30 and TRBJ1-5): SQTIHQWPATLVQPVGSPLSLECTVEGTSNPNLYWYRQAAGRGLQLLFYSVGIGQISSEVPQNLSASRPQDRQFILSSKKLLLSDSGFYLCAWSLDRGQPQHFGDGTRLSIL.

This clone showed up just a few times. This chain connects TRBV24-1 to TRBJ2-3; 12 bases fit TRBD1. The V segment lost 4 bases and the J segment 4 bases; nucleotides outside the gene matches: 5. This CDR3 spans 16 amino acids. Looked up from germline, CDR1 is KGHDR and CDR2 is SFDVKD. CDR3 sequence reads: CATSDTGQGAADTQYF. As DNA, the CDR3 is TGTGCCACCAGTGACACGGGACAGGGGGCAGCAGATACGCAGTATTTT.

The chain links TRBV7-2 to TRBJ1-6; 7 nucleotides align to TRBD1. The CDR3 has 15 amino acids. V was pared by 2 bases and J by 7 bases, with 5 bases of the junction left unmatched. The germline V gene has CDR1 SGHTA and CDR2 FQGNSA. The CDR3: CASSLQGGTNSPLHF. In DNA, the CDR3 is TGTGCCAGCAGCTTACAGGGGGGAACCAATTCACCCCTCCACTTT.

The chain is built from TRBV7-2 and TRBJ2-3; D is ambiguous. CDR1 is SGHTA, CDR2 FQGNSA, per germline. The CDR3 consists of 12 residues. V lost 4 bases and J 2 bases, leaving 4 bases between the germline ends. Written as DNA, the CDR3 is TGTGCCAGCAGCTCCTACACAGATACGCAGTATTTT. It translates to CASSSYTDTQYF. Complete variable domain (other parts from reference TRBV7-2 and TRBJ2-3): GAGVSQSPSNKVTEKGKDVELRCDPISGHTALYWYRQSLGQGLEFLIYFQGNSAPDKSGLPSDRFSAERTGGSVSTLTIQRTQQEDSAVYLCASSSYTDTQYFGPGTRLTVL.

At least ten counts were recorded for this clone. This rearrangement joins TRBV3-1 to TRBJ2-7; D gene ambiguous. The CDR3 is 13 amino acids. Germline assignment: CDR1 LGHDT and CDR2 YNNKEL (reference sequence). Trimming left V 4 bases short and J 6 bases short, with 13 bases between. CDR3 residues: CASSLSGPGEQYF. The CDR3 nucleotides read TGTGCCAGCAGCCTATCCGGGCCCGGCGAGCAGTACTTC.

In regard to this clone: It may be a read error: a sequence one base away is much more abundant. The V gene is TRBV7-6, the J gene TRBJ2-7; tentatively, D is TRBD1 or TRBD2 (5 bases each). CDR1 and CDR2 (germline): SGHVS, FNYEAQ. This CDR3 spans 14 amino acids. In DNA, the CDR3 is TGTGCCAGCAGCTTAGCCCCAGGGAGTAACGAGCGGTACTTC. Protein: CASSLAPGSNERYF.

The chain uses TRBV12-3 or TRBV12-4 and TRBJ2-2; 8 bases fit TRBD1. J gave up 2 bases and V 6 bases, and 5 bases lay outside the gene matches. This CDR3 has 15 residues. CDR3 protein: CASRGQDTNTGELFF. The CDR3 DNA reads as TGTGCCAGCAGGGGACAGGACACTAACACCGGGGAGCTGTTTTTT.

This clone has a handful of counts. V and J are TRBV12-5 and TRBJ1-5, with TRBD1 as a possible D gene (5 bases). Germline V CDR1 and CDR2: LGHNT, FRNRAP. With 6 bases removed from V and 0 bases from J, the gap between germline ends came to 9 bases. This CDR3 is 14 amino acids long. CDR3: CASGQGLSNQPQHF. As DNA, the CDR3 is TGTGCTAGTGGCCAGGGACTTAGCAATCAGCCCCAGCATTTT. Variable domain in full (rest from reference TRBV12-5 and TRBJ1-5): DARVTQTPRHKVTEMGQEVTMRCQPILGHNTVFWYRQTMMQGLELLAYFRNRAPLDDSGMPKDRFSAEMPDATLATLKIQPSEPRDSAVYFCASGQGLSNQPQHFGDGTRLSIL.

V gene TRBV13 combines with J gene TRBJ2-7, with 10 bases identical to TRBD2. The CDR3 runs to 16 residues. Germline V gene sequence: CDR1 PRHDT, CDR2 FYEKMQ (reference sequence). V lost 5 bases to trimming and J lost 4 bases; unmatched junction nucleotides: 11. CDR3 region: CASSKRAGGVGYEQYF. CDR3 DNA sequence: TGTGCCAGCAGCAAACGAGCGGGAGGGGTAGGTTACGAGCAGTACTTC.

Relative to its sample, this clone is medium-sized. The rearrangement uses TRBV12-3 or TRBV12-4 and TRBJ1-2; D might be TRBD1 (5 bases). The CDR3 is 14 residues long. V shed 10 bases and J shed 1 base, with 16 bases lying between them. CDR3 sequence (DNA): TGTGCCACCGCTACAGGTACCCTTAACTATGGCTACACCTTC. Its protein is CATATGTLNYGYTF.

This clone showed up many times. This chain connects TRBV4-1 to TRBJ2-6; D unresolved. Germline loops: CDR1 MGHRA, CDR2 YSYEKL. The CDR3 contains 17 residues. Trimming left V 1 base short and J 0 bases short, with 10 bases between. The CDR3 nucleotides are TGCGCCAGCAGCCAAGGTAGCACCTTCTCTGGGGCCAACGTCCTGACTTTC. Its translation is CASSQGSTFSGANVLTF.

The V call is TRBV6-1, the J call TRBJ2-7; TRBD2 matches at 8 bases. The CDR3 has 14 amino acids. Germline CDR1 reads MNHNS; CDR2 reads SASEGT. J gave up 3 bases and V 6 bases, and 7 bases lay outside the gene matches. The CDR3 coding sequence is TGTGCCAGCAGGCGGGGGGAGGGTGTCTACGAGCAGTACTTC. This translates into CASRRGEGVYEQYF.

This clone was detected many times. The chain couples TRBV20-1 to TRBJ2-3; 13 bases map to TRBD2. This CDR3 region has 16 residues. After removal of 5 bases from V and 0 bases from J, the junction contained 5 bases not matched to a gene. The germline V gene encodes CDR1 DFQATT and CDR2 SNEGSKA (reference sequence). CDR3 in amino acids: CSASQLAGGSTDTQYF. The DNA of the CDR3 is TGCAGTGCTTCCCAACTAGCGGGAGGGAGCACAGATACGCAGTATTTT.

This clone appeared a few times. V gene TRBV6-1 combines with J gene TRBJ2-1, with 12 bases matching TRBD2. The CDR3 is 15 residues long. The V segment lost 6 bases and the J segment 8 bases; nucleotides outside the gene matches: 8. CDR1 and CDR2 from the germline V gene are MNHNS and SASEGT. The CDR3: CASRPGLAGRDEQFF. The CDR3 DNA follows: TGTGCCAGCAGGCCAGGACTAGCGGGGAGGGATGAGCAGTTCTTC.

This clone came up many times. The chain joins TRBV7-8 to TRBJ2-7; the match to TRBD1 covers 10 bases. J lost 4 bases, V lost 5 bases, and 11 bases had no gene match. The germline CDR1 and CDR2 sequences are SGHVS and FQNEAQ. CDR3 length equals 16 residues. CDR3 sequence: CASSRGQGRSKYEQYF. The CDR3, as DNA: TGTGCCAGCAGCCGGGGACAGGGGCGATCAAAGTACGAGCAGTACTTC. The entire variable domain, with the rest obtained from reference TRBV7-8 and TRBJ2-7, is as follows: GAGVSQSPRYKVAKRGQDVALRCDPISGHVSLFWYQQALGQGPEFLTYFQNEAQLDKSGLPSDRFFAERPEGSVSTLKIQRTQQEDSAVYLCASSRGQGRSKYEQYFGPGTRLTVT.

In this sample, this clone is medium-sized (0.01 to 0.1%). This rearrangement joins TRBV6-2 or TRBV6-3 to TRBJ1-1; D unresolved. Trimming left V 5 bases short and J 8 bases short, with 9 bases between. The V gene's germline CDR1 is MNHEY and CDR2 SVGEGT. This CDR3 region has 11 residues. The CDR3 reads CASSHSTEAFF. The CDR3 nucleotides read TGTGCCAGCAGTCATAGTACAGAAGCTTTCTTT.

The chain joins TRBV7-2 to TRBJ2-7, with D perhaps matching TRBD2 (6 bases). With 0 bases removed from V and 0 bases from J, the gap between germline ends came to 12 bases. Germline CDR1 SGHTA, CDR2 FQGNSA. CDR3 size: 16 residues. The CDR3 spells CASSLAGGLYSYEQYF. In DNA form, the CDR3 reads TGTGCCAGCAGCTTAGCGGGGGGACTTTACTCCTACGAGCAGTACTTC.